This T cell receptor beta chain was captured by sequencing in a study of blood T cell repertoires in COVID-19. Study-level information: Acute and convalescent COVID-19 specimens originated in the United States, Italy and Spain.

Enrolment of Seattle patients took place during active infection, and they were followed longitudinally. Original handling: Estimation of nucleated cell counts relied on the amplification of reference gene primers. The method was immunoSEQ multiplex PCR; TCRdb's version includes in-frame clones alone and lacks a portion of them. Clone size and V and J calls were adopted from that table, with D and trimming inferred from the DNA. This table has 90,000 or so clones, 75% to 90% appearing once. Germline loops: CDR1 ENHRY, CDR2 SYGVKD. V lost 4 bases to trimming and J lost 0 bases, with 7 bases between them. This CDR3 has 14 residues.

V is TRBV10-3 and J is TRBJ1-3; no reliable D call. The sequence derives from a man between 60 and 75 years old with COVID-19, enrolled during active disease. The sequencing input was peripheral blood. As DNA, the CDR3 is TGTGCCATCAGTGTGAGTGACTCTGGAAACACCATATATTTT. This encodes CAISVSDSGNTIYF.